This T cell receptor beta chain was sequenced for a study of blood T cell repertoires in COVID-19. Trimming removed 2 bases at V and 1 base at J, with 16 bases between. CDR1 and CDR2 (germline): SGHNT, YYREEE (reference sequence). The CDR3 is 17 amino acids. TCRdb's copy holds only in-frame clones and misses some; the assay was immunoSEQ multiplex PCR. There are 380,000 or so clones in the sample; roughly 90% occur only once, and 0.95% to 1.5% lies in the top ten. Sample: peripheral blood. The V and J genes are TRBV5-4 and TRBJ1-3; D gene unclear. This sequence originates from a man aged 35-49 years with acute or convalescent COVID-19. The CDR3 loop reads CASSFGVRVESGNTIYF. The CDR3 DNA sequence: TGTGCCAGCAGCTTCGGGGTCCGGGTTGAGTCTGGAAACACCATATATTTT.